This T cell receptor beta chain derives from a study of blood T cell repertoires in COVID-19. As for the study in general: The analysed material was cDNA or gDNA that came from T cells, B-cell-depleted T cells, or PBMCs.

Participants were aged roughly 18 to 90 years, lived in over 20 US areas, and enrolled virtually. Donors in Cohort 3 counted as recovered after two negative PCRs, clearance, or symptom resolution. Per the authors' pipeline: The assay estimated nucleated cells by amplifying reference gene primers. Assay used: immunoSEQ multiplex PCR; TCRdb lists only in-frame clones, some missing. That table gives V, J and clone size, and the DNA gave D and trimming. The repertoire holds about 200,000 clones, around 92% seen once, with 7.5% to 10% in the top ten. The CDR3 runs to 15 residues. The V and J ends lost 10 bases and 0 bases, in that order; junction bases with no gene match: 8. Looked up from germline, CDR1 is KGHDR and CDR2 is SFDVKD.

The source of this sequence is a young woman who had recovered from COVID-19. The sample comprised PBMCs or T cells enriched from blood (not recorded which). This chain links TRBV24-1 with TRBJ2-1, with 7 bases aligning to TRBD1. CDR3 sequence reads: CATRQGSYSYNEQFF. In DNA form, the CDR3 reads TGTGCCACTAGACAGGGCTCCTACTCCTACAATGAGCAGTTCTTC.